A single sample gave rise to the 26 T cell receptor beta chains below, sequenced in a study of vaccination effects on CD4 cells after COVID-19. Produced via immunoSEQ multiplex PCR; TCRdb's table is partial and in-frame only. There are about 22,000 clones in the sample; approximately 70% occur only once, and about 10% lies in the top ten. Viral peptide pool expansion of antigen-specific CD4+ T cells preceded sequencing in the ViraFEST assay. Culturing for more than eight days preceded CD4+ T cell isolation. The antigens of these receptors remain unknown. The specimen comprised CD4+ T cells from PBMCs cultured with HCoV-229E spike peptides, sampled before COVID-19 vaccination. These receptor sequences come from a human donor who received a COVID-19 vaccine.

The CDR3 DNA reads as TGTGCCAGCAGCTTAGACGCCAATCAGCCCCAGCATTTT. Translating gives CASSLDANQPQHF. V usage is TRBV7-8 and J usage is TRBJ1-5, with D hard to call. The CDR3 is 13 residues long. Looked up from germline, CDR1 is SGHVS and CDR2 is FQNEAQ. Trimming cost V 1 base and J 3 bases, with 4 bases left between them.

V gene TRBV7-2 combines with J gene TRBJ1-2, with 7 bases lining up with TRBD1. Germline loops: CDR1 SGHTA, CDR2 FQGNSA. This CDR3 region has 14 residues. Losses at the gene ends were 1 base for V and 8 bases for J; bases not matched to a gene: 7. The CDR3 coding sequence is TGTGCCAGCAGCTTAGTTCAGGGACAGTTAGGCTACACCTTC. Translating it yields CASSLVQGQLGYTF.

J is TRBJ2-7 and V is TRBV5-6; D is perhaps TRBD2 (6 bases). There are 14 residues in the CDR3. CDR1 is SGHDT, CDR2 YYEEEE, per germline. V was pared by 4 bases and J by 1 base, with 12 bases between. The CDR3 nucleotides read TGTGCCAGCAGCGGGACTCGGCTTTCCTACGAGCAGTACTTC. The encoded protein is CASSGTRLSYEQYF.

The CDR3 spells CASSLVFGESGNTIYF. For the CDR3, the DNA is TGTGCCAGCAGCTTAGTTTTTGGTGAATCTGGAAACACCATATATTTT. This chain joins TRBV11-2 and TRBJ1-3, with D hard to call. The germline V and J ends were trimmed by 1 base and 1 base, with 11 bases remaining between them. The CDR3 extends over 16 amino acids. Looked up from germline, CDR1 is SGHAT and CDR2 is FQNNGV.

In its sample, this clone was seen a few times. The chain has TRBV4-2 and TRBJ2-7, with TRBD2 matching over 9 bases. Unmatched junction bases numbered 4, after V lost 0 bases and J lost 1 base. This CDR3 comprises 16 residues. Germline V lookup: CDR1 LGHNA, CDR2 YNFKEQ. The DNA for the CDR3 is TGTGCCAGCAGCCAAGACGAAGCGGGAGGTTCCTACGAGCAGTACTTC. This encodes CASSQDEAGGSYEQYF.

The rearrangement joins TRBV7-2 to TRBJ1-6; perhaps TRBD1 as D (6 bases). Germline V gene data show CDR1 as SGHTA and CDR2 as FQGNSA. Deletions cut 5 bases from V and 10 bases from J, with 21 bases between. CDR3 length: 16 amino acids. The CDR3 DNA reads TGTGCCAGCAGCGCAACGGTCGGGGGGCAAGGGTCACCCCTCCACTTT. Protein sequence: CASSATVGGQGSPLHF.

This clone was counted between two and nine times. The CDR3 reads CASSLWGGANTGELFF. As DNA, the CDR3 is TGTGCCAGCAGCTTATGGGGGGGGGCTAACACCGGGGAGCTGTTTTTT. V gene TRBV7-2 combines with J gene TRBJ2-2; tentative D call: TRBD2 (7 bases). Trimming pared 2 bases from V and 2 bases from J, leaving 12 bases between. The CDR3 runs to 16 residues. The V gene's germline CDR1 is SGHTA and CDR2 FQGNSA. Drawing the rest from reference TRBV7-2 and TRBJ2-2, the complete variable domain is GAGVSQSPSNKVTEKGKDVELRCDPISGHTALYWYRQSLGQGLEFLIYFQGNSAPDKSGLPSDRFSAERTGGSVSTLTIQRTQQEDSAVYLCASSLWGGANTGELFFGEGSRLTVL.

The chain carries TRBV5-1 and TRBJ1-1, with TRBD1 matching over 7 bases. Trimming at V came to 2 bases and at J to 1 base, leaving 2 bases not matched to a gene. CDR1 is SGHRS and CDR2 is YFSETQ in the germline V gene. The length of the CDR3 is 14 residues. CDR3 DNA: TGCGCCAGCAGCTTTAGGACAGGGAACACTGAAGCTTTCTTT. Translation: CASSFRTGNTEAFF. The full variable domain, with the rest looked up from reference TRBV5-1 and TRBJ1-1, is KAGVTQTPRYLIKTRGQQVTLSCSPISGHRSVSWYQQTPGQGLQFLFEYFSETQRNKGNFPGRFSGRQFSNSRSEMNVSTLELGDSALYLCASSFRTGNTEAFFGQGTRLTVV.

The chain employs TRBV28 and TRBJ2-7, with 10 bases identical to TRBD1. The CDR3 is made up of 14 amino acids. From germline, CDR1 is MDHEN and CDR2 SYDVKM. Trimming removed 4 bases from V and 3 bases from J; junction bases left unmatched: 3. The CDR3 loop is CASSSGTGDYEQYF. The DNA for the CDR3 is TGTGCCAGCAGTTCCGGGACAGGGGACTACGAGCAGTACTTC.

This chain connects TRBV7-2 to TRBJ2-7, with D possibly being TRBD2 (6 bases). V lost 6 bases and J lost 2, with 17 bases in between. Germline V gene data show CDR1 as SGHTA and CDR2 as FQGNSA. This CDR3 region has 15 residues. In DNA form, the CDR3 reads TGTGCCAGCAGGCGAGGTGGTAGCGGAACCTACGAGCAGTACTTC. This translates into CASRRGGSGTYEQYF.

The chain links TRBV20-1 to TRBJ2-4; possibly TRBD1 or TRBD2 for D (5 bases each). The CDR3 extends over 15 amino acids. Germline V lookup: CDR1 DFQATT, CDR2 SNEGSKA (reference sequence). V shed 5 bases and J shed 5 bases, with 19 bases lying between them. The CDR3 coding sequence is TGCAGTGCTGGTGTGGGACGTCTCACCGAAAACATTCAGTACTTC. It encodes CSAGVGRLTENIQYF.

The chain joins TRBV5-1 to TRBJ2-3, with D perhaps TRBD1 (7 bases). The CDR3 runs to 15 residues. Trimming shortened V by 3 bases and J by 0 bases, and 11 bases separated the two germline ends. CDR1 SGHRS and CDR2 YFSETQ come from the germline V gene. The CDR3 loop is CASSSGGTSTDTQYF. The DNA for the CDR3 is TGCGCCAGCAGCTCAGGGGGGACTAGCACAGATACGCAGTATTTT.

The chain joins TRBV7-5 to TRBJ2-2; the D call TRBD2 from the table was never checked on the DNA. TRBV7-5 counts as a pseudogene. The CDR3 spans 17 residues. The CDR3: CARSLAGAGPGTGELFF. The CDR3 coding sequence is TGTGCCAGAAGCTTAGCGGGCGCGGGGCCGGGGACCGGGGAGCTGTTTTTT.

The chain joins TRBV6-5 to TRBJ1-1; TRBD1 is a possible D gene (6 bases). The ends were cut back, 6 bases at V and 5 bases at J, with 19 bases in the middle. Looked up from germline, CDR1 is MNHEY and CDR2 is SVGAGI. This CDR3 region has 15 residues. CDR3 amino acids: CASRHQKGGQTEAFF. CDR3 DNA sequence: TGTGCCAGCAGACATCAAAAGGGGGGGCAGACTGAAGCTTTCTTT.

Judged by abundance, this clone is medium-sized. The chain links TRBV2 to TRBJ2-4; 7 nucleotides line up with TRBD2. J lost 6 bases, V lost 7 bases, and 3 bases had no gene match. Germline V gene data show CDR1 as SNHLY and CDR2 as FYNNEI. The length of the CDR3 is 12 residues. CDR3 DNA: TGTGCCAGCACAGCGGGACGAAACATTCAGTACTTC. Translating gives CASTAGRNIQYF.

V usage is TRBV19 and J usage is TRBJ2-5, with a possible D match to TRBD2 (6 bases). Germline V CDR1 and CDR2: LNHDA, SQIVND (reference sequence). Trimming shortened V by 2 bases and J by 3 bases, and 16 bases separated the two germline ends. The CDR3 extends over 16 amino acids. DNA for the CDR3: TGTGCCAGTAGTATATCAGCCGGGAGTGGGGAAGAGACCCAGTACTTC. Translating gives CASSISAGSGEETQYF.

The V gene is TRBV21-1, the J gene TRBJ1-6; the tabulated D call, TRBD1, remains unverified against the DNA. TRBV21-1 is listed as a pseudogene. The CDR3 consists of 13 residues. The CDR3 nucleotides are TGTGCCAGCAGCTTACGGACAAATTCACCCCTCCACTTT. It codes for CASSLRTNSPLHF.

This clone was counted only a few times. V usage is TRBV14 and J usage is TRBJ2-2; 10 bases fit TRBD2. Germline V lookup: CDR1 SGHDN, CDR2 FVKESK. V trimming: 6 bases; J trimming: 2 bases; junction bases outside the gene matches: 3. The CDR3 has 15 amino acids. The CDR3 loop reads CASRLAGTNTGELFF. CDR3 nucleotide sequence: TGTGCCAGCAGACTAGCGGGGACTAACACCGGGGAGCTGTTTTTT.

CDR3 amino acids: CASSPEVMWSGGSPLHF. CDR3 DNA sequence: TGTGCCAGCAGCCCGGAAGTTATGTGGTCCGGCGGTTCACCCCTCCACTTT. The gene calls are TRBV7-6 and TRBJ1-6; D remains unclear. The CDR3 runs 17 residues. V lost 5 bases and J 9 bases, leaving 23 bases between the germline ends. In germline, CDR1 is SGHVS, CDR2 FNYEAQ. Combining the CDR3 with reference TRBV7-6 and TRBJ1-6 gives the whole variable domain GAGVSQSPRYKVTKRGQDVALRCDPISGHVSLYWYRQALGQGPEFLTYFNYEAQQDKSGLPNDRFSAERPEGSISTLTIQRTEQRDSAMYRCASSPEVMWSGGSPLHFGNGTRLTVT.

V and J are TRBV12-1 and TRBJ1-5; the table's TRBD1 call for D was not verified on the DNA. TRBV12-1 constitutes a pseudogene. The CDR3 loop spans 19 amino acids. As DNA, the CDR3 is TGTGCCAGCAGCACCCCCGACAGGGTAGCGGCTAGGTGGGTTCAGCCCCAGCATTTT. Translating it yields CASSTPDRVAARWVQPQHF.

This clone was detected a few times. The V call is TRBV4-2, the J call TRBJ2-6; D unresolved. In germline, CDR1 is LGHNA, CDR2 YNFKEQ. CDR3 length equals 14 residues. The V and J ends lost 3 bases and 6 bases respectively, with 9 bases between them. CDR3 bases: TGTGCCAGCAGCCATCAAAGGGAGGCCAACGTCCTGACTTTC. Its translation: CASSHQREANVLTF.

The chain employs TRBV3-1 (or the pseudogene TRBV3-2) and TRBJ1-1; weak D call: TRBD1 (5 bases). V was trimmed by 4 bases and J by 3 bases, leaving 9 bases between them. Germline V gene lookup returns CDR1 LGHDT and CDR2 YNNKEL (reference sequence). The length of the CDR3 is 13 residues. The CDR3 DNA reads TGTGCCAGCAGCCCAGGGTCGTACACTGAAGCTTTCTTT. Its translation: CASSPGSYTEAFF.

The chain has TRBV7-9 and TRBJ2-5; the match to TRBD2 covers 8 bases. Germline V gives CDR1 SEHNR, CDR2 FQNEAQ (reference sequence). J lost 6 bases, V lost 4 bases, and 7 bases had no gene match. The CDR3 consists of 14 residues. CDR3 residues: CASSSGTSTKTQYF. The CDR3 nucleotides are TGTGCCAGCAGCTCCGGGACTAGTACAAAGACCCAGTACTTC.

The gene calls are TRBV7-8 and TRBJ1-2; 8 nucleotides match TRBD1. Germline CDR1 reads SGHVS; CDR2 reads FQNEAQ. Trimming at V came to 1 base and at J to 3 bases, leaving 1 base not matched to a gene. The CDR3 totals 14 residues. The CDR3 here is CASSLGQGHYGYTF. CDR3 nucleotide sequence: TGTGCCAGCAGCTTAGGACAGGGGCACTATGGCTACACCTTC.

The chain has TRBV19 and TRBJ1-1; 10 nucleotides align to TRBD1. J lost 3 bases, V lost 6 bases, and 7 bases had no gene match. The CDR3 has 15 amino acids. Germline V gives CDR1 LNHDA, CDR2 SQIVND (reference sequence). The CDR3 DNA reads TGTGCCAGTAGGACGGACAGGGGGTCGTACACTGAAGCTTTCTTT. It yields the protein CASRTDRGSYTEAFF.

The chain has TRBV19 and TRBJ2-4; 10 bases map to TRBD1. V was clipped by 2 bases and J by 0 bases; unmatched bases: 10. The CDR3 totals 19 residues. Per germline, CDR1 LNHDA and CDR2 SQIVND (reference sequence). The CDR3 spells CASSITGTGAVIAKNIQYF. CDR3 bases: TGTGCCAGTAGTATAACCGGGACAGGGGCGGTAATAGCCAAAAACATTCAGTACTTC.